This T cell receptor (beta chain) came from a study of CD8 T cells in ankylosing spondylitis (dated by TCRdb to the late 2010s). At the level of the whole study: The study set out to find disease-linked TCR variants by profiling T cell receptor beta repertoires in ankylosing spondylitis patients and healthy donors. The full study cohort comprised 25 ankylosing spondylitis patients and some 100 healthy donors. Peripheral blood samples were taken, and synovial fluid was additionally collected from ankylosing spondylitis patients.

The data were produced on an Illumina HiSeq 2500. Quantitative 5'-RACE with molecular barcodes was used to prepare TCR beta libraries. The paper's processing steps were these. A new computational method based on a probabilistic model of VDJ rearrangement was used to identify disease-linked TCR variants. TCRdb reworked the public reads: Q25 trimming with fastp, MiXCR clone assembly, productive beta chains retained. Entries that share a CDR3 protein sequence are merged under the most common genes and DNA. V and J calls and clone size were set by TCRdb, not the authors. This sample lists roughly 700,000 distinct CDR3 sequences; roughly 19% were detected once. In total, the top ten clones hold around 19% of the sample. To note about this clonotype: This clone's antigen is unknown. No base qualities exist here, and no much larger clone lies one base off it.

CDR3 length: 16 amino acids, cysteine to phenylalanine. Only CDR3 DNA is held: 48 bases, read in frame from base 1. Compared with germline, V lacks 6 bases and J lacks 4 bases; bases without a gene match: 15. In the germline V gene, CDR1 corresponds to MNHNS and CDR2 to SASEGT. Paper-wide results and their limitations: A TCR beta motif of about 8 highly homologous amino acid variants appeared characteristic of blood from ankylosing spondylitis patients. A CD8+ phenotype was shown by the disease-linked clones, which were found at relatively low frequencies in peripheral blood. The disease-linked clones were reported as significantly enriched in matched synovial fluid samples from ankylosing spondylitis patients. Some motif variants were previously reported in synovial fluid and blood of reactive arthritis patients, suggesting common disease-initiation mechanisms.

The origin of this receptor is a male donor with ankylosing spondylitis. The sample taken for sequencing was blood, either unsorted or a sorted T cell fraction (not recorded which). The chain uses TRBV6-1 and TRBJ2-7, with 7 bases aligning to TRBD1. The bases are TGTGCCAGCAGCGCCGCGACAGGGCTTTTGGGGTACGAGCAGTACTTC. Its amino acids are CASSAATGLLGYEQYF.